The clone carrying this TCR beta chain showed up many times. Its antigen is not identified. Germline CDR1 and CDR2: SQVTM and ANQGSEA. This CDR3 comprises 14 residues. The J segment lost 0 bases and the V segment lost 4 bases, leaving 0 bases of the junction unmatched. The data were obtained in a study of metastatic and nonmetastatic thyroid tumors. Study-level background: It was across blood and tumor or nodule tissue from malignant and benign thyroid patients that repertoires were compared.

Study findings and constraints: According to reports, the diversity of TCR beta was significantly higher in malignant thyroid tumors than in benign nodules, and this held in both blood and tumor samples.

In the original processing: A classifier for distant metastasis in papillary thyroid cancer was constructed using CDR3 differences observed across clinicopathological groups. TCRdb called clones again from the PCR reads with MiXCR. The V and J calls reflect TCRdb's pipeline rather than the authors' work. The table lists tens of thousands of clones, approximately 18% of them singletons. Among the patients, none had received any treatment before thyroid surgery. The specimen sequenced was blood. The J gene is TRBJ2-7, the V gene TRBV29-1, with 13 bases fitting TRBD2. The TCR originated in a male donor with papillary thyroid cancer or a benign thyroid nodule (not recorded which). Some clones in this sample may be carry-over from other donors' samples. The CDR3 region has the DNA TGCAGCGTTGGGACTAGCGGGAGCTCCTACGAGCAGTACTTC. Its protein product is CSVGTSGSSYEQYF.